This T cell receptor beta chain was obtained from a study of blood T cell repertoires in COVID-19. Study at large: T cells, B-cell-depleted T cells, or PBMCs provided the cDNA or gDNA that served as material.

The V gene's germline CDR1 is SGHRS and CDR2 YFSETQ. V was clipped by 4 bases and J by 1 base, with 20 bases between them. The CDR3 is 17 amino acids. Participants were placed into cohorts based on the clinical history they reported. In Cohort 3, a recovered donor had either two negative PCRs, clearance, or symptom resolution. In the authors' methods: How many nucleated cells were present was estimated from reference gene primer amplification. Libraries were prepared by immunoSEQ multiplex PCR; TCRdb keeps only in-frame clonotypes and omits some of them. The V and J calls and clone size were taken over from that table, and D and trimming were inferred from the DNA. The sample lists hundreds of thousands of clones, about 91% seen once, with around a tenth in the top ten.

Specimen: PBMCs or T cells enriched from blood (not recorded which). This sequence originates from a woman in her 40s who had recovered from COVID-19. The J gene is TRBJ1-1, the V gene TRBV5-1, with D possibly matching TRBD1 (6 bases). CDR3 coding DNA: TGCGCCAGCAGCCCAAGGGGGGGCGGGGTCGAGAACACTGAAGCTTTCTTT. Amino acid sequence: CASSPRGGGVENTEAFF.